This T cell receptor beta chain was captured in a study of T cells in Graves' hyperthyroidism and ophthalmopathy (dated by TCRdb to the late 2010s). General notes on the study: Peripheral blood samples were taken at initial diagnosis, before any treatment was given. TCR V-J signatures able to tell the groups apart were searched for in a discovery cohort of 95 to 100 patients, of whom 40 to 45 had Graves' ophthalmopathy and about 60 had stable Graves' hyperthyroidism. The study also compared thyroid tissue and blood T-cell repertoires from roughly 6 Graves' hyperthyroidism patients. Following sampling, methimazole starting at 30 mg daily was given to hyperthyroidism patients, and high-dose intravenous methylprednisolone was given to ophthalmopathy patients. TCR Vbeta CDR3 sequencing of fewer than 150 peripheral blood samples (more than 40 ophthalmopathy, 75 to 80 hyperthyroidism and approximately 17 progressor patients) is reported in the paper. The 100 discovery patients were randomly split 7:3 into training and test sets. Prospective prediction of ophthalmopathy was tested in an independent validation cohort of approximately 19 hyperthyroidism patients and around 16 patients who later progressed to ophthalmopathy.

Stable Graves' hyperthyroidism was defined as no progression to ophthalmopathy during 18 months of follow-up. Hyperthyroidism patients were aged 18 to 65 years and newly diagnosed, with disease duration of less than 2 months. Exclusion was applied to patients with uncontrolled infections, other autoimmune diseases, pregnancy or lactation. Clinical symptoms, serum thyroxine and TRAb, thyroid ultrasound, and orbital computed tomography formed the basis for the diagnoses. PBMCs were separated from roughly 10 ml of fresh peripheral blood using Ficoll-Paque density gradient centrifugation. Total RNA was extracted with Trizol reagent, and quality was checked on an Agilent 2100 Bioanalyzer. Overall study results and their limits: A 13 V-J signature model separated ophthalmopathy from stable hyperthyroidism, with 87.88% sensitivity and 81.08% specificity in cross-validation and 80%/75% in testing. No statistical method was used to fix the sample size in advance, and group allocation was not hidden from the investigators. In validation, the model predicted progression to ophthalmopathy a median of roughly 6.1 months before onset, with approximately 71% sensitivity and roughly 73% specificity. Most expanded thyroid clonotypes (frequency above 0.001) were also detected in blood, a finding suggesting that blood repertoires may reflect thyroid immune responses.

TCR beta CDR3 regions were amplified from RNA transcripts. The first round of RT-PCR for the TCR CDR3 was performed with the HTBI primer set and the Qiagen OneStep RT-PCR kit. The libraries were constructed in a second round of multiplex PCR and then size-selected and purified. Sequencing of the libraries was done on an Illumina HiSeq2000 using paired-end 100 bp reads. The paper's processing steps were these. Raw data were processed with SOAPnuke, discarding reads with adapters, uncalled bases, mean Phred below 15, or no exact constant-primer or identifier match. High-quality paired reads were merged with COPE v1.2.5, and unique nucleotide sequences were defined as clonotypes. MiTCR v1.1 was used to align the clonotypes against IMGT TRBV, TRBD and TRBJ reference segments. The analysis was restricted to V-J combinations with a frequency above 0.0001, which together covered 99.2% of the repertoires. A TCS score was defined as the ratio between F50 (clonal expansion) and ExV (chaos), using BLOSUM62-based TCRdist between CDR3 peptides within each V-J. Welch's t-statistics and random forest reduced 514 V-J features to 10 to 15, which were used in a naive Bayes classifier (R e1071). Thyroid-blood repertoire similarity was quantified with the Morisita-Horn index. The public reads were reanalyzed by TCRdb: fastp trimming at Q25, MiXCR alignment, in-frame beta chains only. Each entry is one CDR3 protein sequence, shown with its most common DNA and genes. Clone size and V and J calls follow TCRdb, not the original study. The sample table records some 800,000 distinct CDR3 sequences; 38% of these occur just once. Roughly 8.3% of the sample is taken by the ten largest.

For this clonotype: Its antigen remains undetermined. This may be a read error, as it is one base from a much larger clone.

The sample comprised blood. This receptor was obtained from a young man with Graves' hyperthyroidism.

The encoded CDR3 is CASALTGTGSQPQHF. DNA sequence: TGTGCCAGCGCCCTCACCGGGACAGGAAGTCAGCCCCAGCATTTT. In this chain, TRBV11-2 is recombined with TRBJ1-5; TRBD1 aligns with 8 central bases. V lost 8 bases and J lost 6 bases, and the count of bases not matched to a germline gene is 12. Reading the germline V gene gives CDR1 SGHAT and CDR2 FQNNGV. The cysteine opens and the phenylalanine closes a CDR3 of 15 amino acids. Only the CDR3 region is kept as DNA, spanning 45 bases read in frame from base 1.